What follows describes a single TCR beta chain. The CDR3 is 13 amino acids. V gave up 5 bases and J gave up 6 bases, with 12 bases separating them. Germline CDR1 reads SGHRS; CDR2 reads YFSETQ. The data were obtained in a study of PD-1 blockade in mismatch repair-deficient tumors. Profiled with immunoSEQ multiplex PCR; TCRdb holds only in-frame clones, not every one. The data hold 80,000 to 130,000 clones, with 82% observed a single time. This sequence was found in an adult with mismatch repair-deficient cancer. Sequencing used peripheral blood, obtained approximately 36 weeks after starting pembrolizumab. This chain links TRBV5-1 with TRBJ1-5; possibly TRBD1 for D (6 bases). CDR3 loop: CASSPGAGQPQHF. In nucleotides, the CDR3 is TGCGCCAGCAGTCCAGGGGCGGGTCAGCCCCAGCATTTT.